The clone carrying this TCR beta chain has a single count. Antigen unknown. At the DNA level, this CDR3 is encoded by other sequences in the same sample as well. This entry belongs to a study of shared clonotypes between healthy human individuals. The ends were cut back, 4 bases at V and 3 bases at J, with 11 bases in the middle. Germline V gene sequence: CDR1 SGHNT, CDR2 YYREEE (reference sequence). The CDR3 has 13 residues. Profiling relied on immunoSEQ multiplex PCR, and the TCRdb table lists in-frame clones only, not all of them. The sample includes over 2 million clones, 90% to 95% of them seen just once. Findings and caveats of the study: Sequencing depth was predicted to influence how clonotypes are shared among donors.

Sequences were obtained from naive CD4+ T cells sorted from blood. The subset was: CD45RA+ positively selected. This sequence was found in a man in his late teens or twenties in good health. This sequence joins TRBV5-4 and TRBJ2-7; D ambiguous. CDR3 sequence reads: CASSPRDGYEQYF. In DNA form, the CDR3 reads TGTGCCAGCAGCCCCCGAGACGGCTACGAGCAGTACTTC.